The 9 T cell receptor beta chains reported below all come from one sample, sequenced in a study of cytomegalovirus exposure and HLA in healthy donors. The PCR contained 60 Vbeta and 13 Jbeta primers. Method: immunoSEQ multiplex PCR; TCRdb's copy keeps in-frame clones and lacks some. The table shows about 120,000 clones, with over 65% occurring only once. The sample consisted of PBMCs. Receptor source: a woman younger than 45 in good health and CMV-seronegative.

The rearrangement joins TRBV19 to TRBJ2-7, with D uncertain. The CDR3 has 15 amino acids. V was cut by 0 bases and J by 4 bases, with 13 bases left in between. Germline CDR1 LNHDA, CDR2 SQIVND (reference sequence). The CDR3 is CASSIDLDSLYEQYF. The CDR3 DNA sequence: TGTGCCAGTAGTATAGATCTAGACTCGTTATACGAGCAGTACTTC. Variable domain in full (rest from reference TRBV19 and TRBJ2-7): DGGITQSPKYLFRKEGQNVTLSCEQNLNHDAMYWYRQDPGQGLRLIYYSQIVNDFQKGDIAEGYSVSREKKESFPLTVTSAQKNPTAFYLCASSIDLDSLYEQYFGPGTRLTVT.

This chain uses TRBV4-2 with TRBJ2-7, with TRBD2 matching 7 bases. Germline V gene lookup returns CDR1 LGHNA and CDR2 YNFKEQ. The length of the CDR3 is 15 residues. V gave up 0 bases and J gave up 6 bases; unmatched junction bases: 8. The CDR3 region is CASSQEEGGGTEQYF. The DNA of the CDR3 is TGTGCCAGCAGCCAAGAAGAGGGCGGGGGTACCGAGCAGTACTTC.

The CDR3 sequence is CASSDRWDRNSPLHF. The CDR3, as DNA: TGTGCCAGCAGTGATCGGTGGGACAGGAATTCACCCCTCCACTTT. The J gene is TRBJ1-6, the V gene TRBV25-1; 8 bases are a match to TRBD1. CDR1 is MGHDK, CDR2 SYGVNS, per germline. The CDR3 is 15 residues long. V gave up 3 bases and J gave up 7 bases; unmatched junction bases: 5. The whole variable domain, remainder taken from reference TRBV25-1 and TRBJ1-6, is EADIYQTPRYLVIGTGKKITLECSQTMGHDKMYWYQQDPGMELHLIHYSYGVNSTEKGDLSSESTVSRIRTEHFPLTLESARPSHTSQYLCASSDRWDRNSPLHFGNGTRLTVT.

This clone has a single count. This chain uses TRBV5-1 with TRBJ2-1; 8 nucleotides match TRBD1. Germline CDR1 reads SGHRS; CDR2 reads YFSETQ. The J segment lost 10 bases and the V segment lost 1 base, leaving 10 bases of the junction unmatched. The CDR3 runs to 15 residues. The CDR3 nucleotides read TGCGCCAGCAGCTTGTCGGGACAGGCCACTGGGGAGCAGTTCTTC. This encodes CASSLSGQATGEQFF. Complete variable domain (other parts from reference TRBV5-1 and TRBJ2-1): KAGVTQTPRYLIKTRGQQVTLSCSPISGHRSVSWYQQTPGQGLQFLFEYFSETQRNKGNFPGRFSGRQFSNSRSEMNVSTLELGDSALYLCASSLSGQATGEQFFGPGTRLTVL.

The J gene is TRBJ2-6, the V gene TRBV5-1; 7 nucleotides agree with TRBD1. The V and J ends lost 0 bases and 3 bases, in that order; junction bases with no gene match: 9. CDR1 and CDR2 from the germline V gene are SGHRS and YFSETQ. This CDR3 comprises 18 residues. In DNA form, the CDR3 reads TGCGCCAGCAGCTTGGAAACAGGGGTAGAGGGTGGGGCCAACGTCCTGACTTTC. Translation: CASSLETGVEGGANVLTF.

The CDR3: CASSSYADTQYF. The DNA for the CDR3 is TGTGCCAGCAGTTCCTATGCAGATACGCAGTATTTT. V and J are TRBV25-1 and TRBJ2-3; D not resolved. Germline CDR1 reads MGHDK; CDR2 reads SYGVNS. V gave up 5 bases and J gave up 4 bases, with 7 bases separating them. The length of the CDR3 is 12 residues.

CDR3 bases: TGTGCTAGTGCTGGACAGTTGAGCACAGATACGCAGTATTTT. Translated: CASAGQLSTDTQYF. The V and J genes are TRBV12-5 and TRBJ2-3; D is possibly TRBD1 (6 bases). Germline CDR1 is LGHNT and CDR2 is FRNRAP. The ends were cut back, 7 bases at V and 0 bases at J, with 11 bases in the middle. The CDR3 is 14 amino acids.

The CDR3 DNA is TGTGCCAGCAGCTTGGGGACCGGGACAGGGGGCAGCACCGGGGAGCTGTTTTTT. Translation: CASSLGTGTGGSTGELFF. The V gene is TRBV5-8, the J gene TRBJ2-2, with 12 bases lining up with TRBD1. In germline, CDR1 is SGHTS, CDR2 YDEGEE. The CDR3 is 18 amino acids. The trim removed 0 bases at V and 4 bases at J, leaving 7 bases unmatched.

V is TRBV5-6 and J is TRBJ2-1; D unresolved. Trimming left V 1 base short and J 1 base short, with 9 bases between. Germline V gene data show CDR1 as SGHDT and CDR2 as YYEEEE. This CDR3 is built from 15 residues. CDR3 residues: CASSLRGVSYNEQFF. For the CDR3, the DNA is TGTGCCAGCAGCTTGCGCGGAGTGTCCTACAATGAGCAGTTCTTC.